This note documents a single T cell receptor (beta chain) sequence. The antigen is not known. Only in-frame clones appear in the TCRdb table, and some are missing; sequencing was by immunoSEQ multiplex PCR. The table lists approximately 330,000 clones, more than 65% of them singletons, with 6.5% to 8.5% in the top ten. Cryopreserved PBMCs provided 1.5 to 2 micrograms of genomic DNA for the TCR beta libraries. This sample is drawn from a study of cytotoxic CD8 clonotypes in ibrutinib-treated CLL. Across the whole study: There were, on average, around 250,000 productive templates and 85,000 to 95,000 productive rearrangements per sample.

General study points: Baseline clonality, higher than in age-matched healthy donors, tracked circulating CD8+ T-cell counts.

The CDR3 has 12 residues. Germline loops: CDR1 SGHAT, CDR2 FQNNGV. With 5 bases removed from V and 2 bases from J, the gap between germline ends came to 4 bases. This chain links TRBV11-2 with TRBJ1-3; D uncertain. The receptor's source is a human donor with chronic lymphocytic leukemia. The sequencing used PBMCs, collected before ibrutinib treatment. CDR3 coding DNA: TGTGCCAGCAGCGCCCCTGGAAACACCATATATTTT. It codes for CASSAPGNTIYF.